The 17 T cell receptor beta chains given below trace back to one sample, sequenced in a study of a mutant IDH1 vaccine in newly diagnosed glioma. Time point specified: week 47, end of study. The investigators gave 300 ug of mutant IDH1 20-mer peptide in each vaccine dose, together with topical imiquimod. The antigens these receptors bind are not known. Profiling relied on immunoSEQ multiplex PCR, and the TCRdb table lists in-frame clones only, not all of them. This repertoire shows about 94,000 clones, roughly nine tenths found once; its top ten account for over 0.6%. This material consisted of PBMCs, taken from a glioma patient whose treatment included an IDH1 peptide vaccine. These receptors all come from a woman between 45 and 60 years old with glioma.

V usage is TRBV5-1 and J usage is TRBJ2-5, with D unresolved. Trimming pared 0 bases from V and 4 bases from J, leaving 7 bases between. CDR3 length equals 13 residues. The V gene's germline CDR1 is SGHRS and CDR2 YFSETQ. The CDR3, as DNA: TGCGCCAGCAGCTTGGTGGCAGGAGAGACCCAGTACTTC. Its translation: CASSLVAGETQYF.

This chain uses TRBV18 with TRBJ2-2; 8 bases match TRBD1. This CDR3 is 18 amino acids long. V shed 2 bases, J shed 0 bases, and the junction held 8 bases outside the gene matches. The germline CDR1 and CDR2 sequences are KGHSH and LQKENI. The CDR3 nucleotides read TGTGCCAGCTCACCAGGACAGGGCAGAGCGTCGAACACCGGGGAGCTGTTTTTT. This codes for CASSPGQGRASNTGELFF.

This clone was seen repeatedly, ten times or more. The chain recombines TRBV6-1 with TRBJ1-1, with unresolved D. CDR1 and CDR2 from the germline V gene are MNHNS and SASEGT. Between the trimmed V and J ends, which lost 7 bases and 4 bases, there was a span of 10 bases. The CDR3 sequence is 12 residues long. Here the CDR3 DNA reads TGTGCCAGCACCCTCGTCGGCACTGAAGCTTTCTTT. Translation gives CASTLVGTEAFF.

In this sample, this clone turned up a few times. The CDR3 DNA sequence: TGTGCCAGCAGCCCCAGCGGGAGGGCCGGATACGAGCAGTACTTC. This translates into CASSPSGRAGYEQYF. The J gene is TRBJ2-7, the V gene TRBV9; TRBD2 agrees at 10 bases. The CDR3 contains 15 residues. In germline, CDR1 is SGDLS, CDR2 YYNGEE. V dropped 4 bases and J dropped 4; count of bases not matched to a gene: 8.

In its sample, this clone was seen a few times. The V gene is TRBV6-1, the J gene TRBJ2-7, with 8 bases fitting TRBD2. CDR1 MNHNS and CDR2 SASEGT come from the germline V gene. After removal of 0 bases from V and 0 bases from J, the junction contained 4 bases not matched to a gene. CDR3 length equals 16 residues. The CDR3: CASSEAGGASSYEQYF. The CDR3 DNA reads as TGTGCCAGCAGTGAAGCCGGGGGGGCCAGCTCCTACGAGCAGTACTTC.

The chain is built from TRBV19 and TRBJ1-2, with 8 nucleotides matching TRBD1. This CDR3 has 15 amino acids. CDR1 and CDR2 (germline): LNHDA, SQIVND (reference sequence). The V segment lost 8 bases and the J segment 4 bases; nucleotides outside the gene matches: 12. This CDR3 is CASGSPGGAGYGYTF. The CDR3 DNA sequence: TGTGCCAGTGGATCTCCAGGGGGCGCCGGCTATGGCTACACCTTC. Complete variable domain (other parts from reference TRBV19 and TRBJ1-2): DGGITQSPKYLFRKEGQNVTLSCEQNLNHDAMYWYRQDPGQGLRLIYYSQIVNDFQKGDIAEGYSVSREKKESFPLTVTSAQKNPTAFYLCASGSPGGAGYGYTFGSGTRLTVV.

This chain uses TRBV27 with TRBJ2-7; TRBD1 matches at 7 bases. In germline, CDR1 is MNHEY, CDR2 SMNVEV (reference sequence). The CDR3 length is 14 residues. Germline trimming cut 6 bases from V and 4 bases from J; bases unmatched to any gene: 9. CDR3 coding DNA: TGTGCCAGCAGACCGGGACAGAGCTTATACGAGCAGTACTTC. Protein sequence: CASRPGQSLYEQYF.

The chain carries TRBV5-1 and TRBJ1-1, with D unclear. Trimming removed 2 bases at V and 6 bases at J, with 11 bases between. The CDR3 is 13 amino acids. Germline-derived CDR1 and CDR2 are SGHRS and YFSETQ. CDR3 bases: TGCGCCAGCAGCTTCGGCAACCGTGCTGAAGCTTTCTTT. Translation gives CASSFGNRAEAFF.

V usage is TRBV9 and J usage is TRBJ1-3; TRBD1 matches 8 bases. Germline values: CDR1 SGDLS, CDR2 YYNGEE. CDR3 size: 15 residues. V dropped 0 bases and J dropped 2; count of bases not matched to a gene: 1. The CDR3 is CASSVEDRAGNTIYF. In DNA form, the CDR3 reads TGTGCCAGCAGCGTAGAGGACAGGGCTGGAAACACCATATATTTT.

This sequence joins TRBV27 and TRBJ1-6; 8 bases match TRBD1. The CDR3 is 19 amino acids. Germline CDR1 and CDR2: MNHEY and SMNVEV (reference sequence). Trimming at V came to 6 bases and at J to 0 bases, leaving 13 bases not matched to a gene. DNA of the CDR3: TGTGCCAGCAGGGACGGGTTTAACAGGGGGGGCTCCTATAATTCACCCCTCCACTTT. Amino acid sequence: CASRDGFNRGGSYNSPLHF.

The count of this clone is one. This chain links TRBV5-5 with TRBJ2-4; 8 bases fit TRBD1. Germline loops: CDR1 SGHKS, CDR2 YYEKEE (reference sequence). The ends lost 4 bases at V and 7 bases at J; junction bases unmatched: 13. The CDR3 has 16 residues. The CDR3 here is CASSPGTGDGENIQYF. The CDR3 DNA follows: TGTGCCAGCAGCCCCGGGACAGGAGACGGGGAGAACATTCAGTACTTC.

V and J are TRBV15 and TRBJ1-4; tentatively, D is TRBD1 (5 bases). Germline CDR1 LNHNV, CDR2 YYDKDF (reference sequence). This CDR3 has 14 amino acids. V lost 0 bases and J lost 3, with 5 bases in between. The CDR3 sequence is CATSRDRANEKLFF. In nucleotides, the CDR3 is TGTGCCACCAGCAGAGACAGGGCTAATGAAAAACTGTTTTTT.

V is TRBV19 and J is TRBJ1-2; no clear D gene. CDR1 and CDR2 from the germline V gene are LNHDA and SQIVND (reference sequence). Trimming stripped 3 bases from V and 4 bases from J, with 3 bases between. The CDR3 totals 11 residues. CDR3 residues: CASSIAYGYTF. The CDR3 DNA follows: TGTGCCAGTAGTATCGCCTATGGCTACACCTTC. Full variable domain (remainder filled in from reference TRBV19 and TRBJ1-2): DGGITQSPKYLFRKEGQNVTLSCEQNLNHDAMYWYRQDPGQGLRLIYYSQIVNDFQKGDIAEGYSVSREKKESFPLTVTSAQKNPTAFYLCASSIAYGYTFGSGTRLTVV.

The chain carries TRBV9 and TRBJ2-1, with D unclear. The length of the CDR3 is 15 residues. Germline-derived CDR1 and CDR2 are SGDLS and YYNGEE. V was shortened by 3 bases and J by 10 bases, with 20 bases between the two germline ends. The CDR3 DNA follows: TGTGCCAGCAGCGGTACACCCCAAGCGCACTGGGAGCAGTTCTTC. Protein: CASSGTPQAHWEQFF. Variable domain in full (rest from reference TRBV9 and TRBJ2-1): DSGVTQTPKHLITATGQRVTLRCSPRSGDLSVYWYQQSLDQGLQFLIQYYNGEERAKGNILERFSAQQFPDLHSELNLSSLELGDSALYFCASSGTPQAHWEQFFGPGTRLTVL.

The CDR3 coding sequence is TGTGCCAGCAGCCCCCGGAACAGGGGAGATGAAAACACCATATATTTT. The encoded protein is CASSPRNRGDENTIYF. This sequence joins TRBV16 and TRBJ1-3, with 7 bases matching TRBD1. CDR3 length equals 16 residues. CDR1 and CDR2 (germline): KGHSY, FQNENV. J was trimmed by 6 bases and V by 4 bases; bases with no gene match: 12.

The CDR3 reads CASSLGRGNPNSGANVLTF. The DNA for the CDR3 is TGTGCCAGCAGCTTAGGACGGGGAAATCCGAATTCTGGGGCCAACGTCCTGACTTTC. The chain uses TRBV11-2 and TRBJ2-6, with TRBD2 as a possible D gene (5 bases). V was pared by 1 base and J by 1 base, with 17 bases between. This CDR3 comprises 19 residues. CDR1 is SGHAT and CDR2 is FQNNGV in the germline V gene.

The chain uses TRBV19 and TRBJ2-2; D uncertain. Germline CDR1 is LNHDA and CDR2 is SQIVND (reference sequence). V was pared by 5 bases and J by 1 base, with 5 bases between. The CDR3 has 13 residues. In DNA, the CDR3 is TGTGCCAGTAGTTCCGTGAACACCGGGGAGCTGTTTTTT. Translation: CASSSVNTGELFF.